The TCR beta chain under discussion was sequenced for a study of blood T cells in healthy people across ages (dated by TCRdb to the mid-2010s). Regarding the complete study: In model experiments, roughly one uniquely barcoded TCR beta cDNA molecule per two T cells was captured by template switching. The donors were divided into four age groups: young (average approximately 16 years), middle-aged (under 40), aged (about 56) and long-lived (roughly 86). For two donors (one aged 18 to 30 and one aged 80 or older), the study analyzed two additional independent replicas of 1 million unique cDNA reads from the same blood draw. To avoid experimental bias, donors of different ages were spread randomly across the sequencing lanes. To track age-related changes in TCR beta repertoire diversity, the study relied on deep sequencing normalized with unique cDNA molecular identifiers. Overall study outcomes, separate from this receptor: The CMV infection status of donors was not known, potentially confounding age-related changes in expanded clonotypes. Because profiling used bulk unsorted PBMCs, naive and antigen-experienced compartments could not be compared conclusively. The percentage of naive T cells measured by flow cytometry correlated strongly with observed TCR beta diversity. As age increased, observed TCR beta diversity per million T cells dropped in a roughly linear way, and a significant reduction was already evident by age 40. Compared with the aged group, the long-lived group had more naive CD4+ T cells, fewer expanded clones and increased TCR diversity, suggesting age selection. Total diversity estimates from one million sequenced T cells were considered lower bounds and underestimates.

The donors were roughly 39 Caucasian individuals from Russia, aged roughly 6 to 100 years, who were systemically healthy. Around 10 milliliters of peripheral blood were drawn from each donor into EDTA-treated Vacutainer tubes. Ficoll-Paque density-gradient centrifugation was used to isolate PBMCs, with at least 6.5 million per sample. Total RNA was extracted from PBMCs with Trizol reagent, with at least 6 micrograms obtained per sample. Naive CD45RAhigh/CD27high T cell percentages were measured by flow cytometry on a PBMC aliquot from every donor. To prepare the library, 5' RACE was applied. Sequencing was performed on an Illumina HiSeq 2500. The second PCR ran for roughly 7 to 12 cycles and used a J-beta primer mix along with a sample-barcoded 5' primer. A unique molecular identifier was introduced onto each TCR beta cDNA molecule by a template-switch 5' adaptor carrying 12 random nucleotides. Each sample yielded at least 2.5 million CDR3-containing paired-end reads. First-strand cDNA synthesis was performed from all RNA using the Mint cDNA synthesis kit, with priming by a TRBC-specific oligonucleotide. After uracil-DNA glycosylase treatment, a first 18-cycle PCR used universal primers M1SS and BC2_uni_R on all cDNA. As for how the authors treated the data: Each sample was normalized by randomly selecting 1 million high-quality reads, each carrying a distinct molecular identifier. Reads with shared molecular identifiers were discarded instead of being binned into consensus sequences. CDR3 identification, clonotype clustering and error correction used MiTCR with a Q25 quality threshold and the strictest error-elimination algorithm. A nonparametric unseen species model using Euler transformation provided a lower-bound estimate of total TCR beta diversity. Clones were called with MiXCR by TCRdb after fastp trimmed the public reads at Q25, and only in-frame beta chains were retained. CDR3 protein duplicates are merged, each entry listing the most common genes and DNA. What appears here as the V and J calls and clone size reflects TCRdb's work, not the paper's. Counted in this sample were roughly 1.5 million distinct CDR3 sequences; 35% to 45% of them appeared once. About 4% of the sample belongs to the ten largest clones.

Relative to germline, V is 0 bases shorter and J is 2 bases shorter, with 11 bases between their ends. From a lookup of the germline V gene, CDR1 and CDR2 are LGHNA and YSLEER. CDR3 length: 16 amino acids, cysteine to phenylalanine. Only CDR3 DNA remains: 48 bases, in frame from the first base. This clonotype has only a few counts. Which antigen it targets is not known. Base-call qualities are not available, and no considerably larger clone is one nucleotide away. Recombination connected TRBV4-3 to TRBJ2-1, with the D gene not confidently named. This receptor was identified in a woman aged 18-29 years in good health. Material for sequencing was blood. The CDR3 here reads CASSQDRDGPYNEQFF. The nucleotide sequence reads TGCGCCAGCAGCCAAGATAGGGATGGTCCCTACAATGAGCAGTTCTTC.